This T cell receptor beta chain was profiled in a study of T cell changes during pregnancy in multiple sclerosis. The table came from immunoSEQ multiplex PCR; TCRdb's copy has only in-frame clones and leaves some out. This table has about 27,000 clones, about 88% appearing once. The origin of this receptor is a female donor with multiple sclerosis, enrolled in a pregnancy study. The sample was CD8+ T cells from peripheral blood mononuclear cells, taken in the second trimester of pregnancy.

The CDR3 here is CASSQRRAGGGRTDTQYF. The CDR3 DNA follows: TGTGCCAGCAGCCAACGGAGGGCAGGGGGCGGTCGCACAGATACGCAGTATTTT. This chain links TRBV14 with TRBJ2-3; TRBD1 agrees at 8 bases. J was trimmed by 1 base and V by 2 bases; bases with no gene match: 11. The CDR3 contains 18 residues. CDR1 SGHDN and CDR2 FVKESK come from the germline V gene.